This TCR beta chain was obtained from a study of T cell changes during pregnancy in multiple sclerosis. This CDR3 has 13 residues. Trimming removed 2 bases from V and 5 bases from J, with 9 bases in between. The V gene's germline CDR1 is LNHDA and CDR2 SQIVND (reference sequence). The data were produced by immunoSEQ multiplex PCR, yet TCRdb's version contains in-frame clones alone and is incomplete. The sample holds over 50,000 clones, around nine tenths seen once. The source material was peripheral blood, sampled in the first trimester of pregnancy. The V call is TRBV19, the J call TRBJ2-5; D perhaps matches TRBD2 (5 bases). This TCR derives from a female donor in good health, enrolled as a control in a pregnancy study. The CDR3 protein is CASSIPSGETQYF. CDR3 bases: TGTGCCAGTAGTATACCCTCGGGGGAGACCCAGTACTTC.